Below, one TCR beta chain is given with its context. Germline is not matched at one junction end, which may reflect a read error. Looked up from germline, CDR1 is SGHTA and CDR2 is FQGNSA. This CDR3 spans 14 amino acids. This sample was taken from a study of CD8+CD57+ T cells in acquired aplastic anemia. Across the study: The mean DNA yield obtained from sorted CD4+ and CD8+ cells came to about 3 ug.

Researchers used genomic DNA as the template to profile TCR beta VDJ and CDR3. A single record per CDR3 protein comes from TCRdb applying MiXCR to the reads. The data hold approximately 380,000 distinct CDR3 sequences, with just under 70% observed a single time. The source is a human donor in good health, serving as a control. Sequenced sample: sorted CD4+, CD8+, or CD8+CD57+ T cells (not recorded which) from PBMCs. This chain connects TRBV7-2 to TRBJ2-3; a possible D gene is TRBD1 (6 bases). The CDR3 nucleotides read TGTGCCAGCAGCTGGAAACGGACAGCAGAGACGCAGTATTTT. As protein: CASSWKRTAETQYF.